A single sample is the source of the 16 T cell receptor beta chains below, sequenced in a study of ipilimumab plus nivolumab after autologous stem cell transplantation. Some clones are missing from TCRdb's copy, which holds only in-frame ones; the method was immunoSEQ multiplex PCR. This sample has about 3,100 clones, with 76% found just once. Specimen: PBMCs, collected in a trial of ipilimumab plus nivolumab as post-transplant consolidation. These receptors were collected from a male donor with primary mediastinal lymphoma.

The chain recombines TRBV7-2 with TRBJ2-4; either TRBD1 or TRBD2 may supply D (5 bases each). The germline CDR1 and CDR2 sequences are SGHTA and FQGNSA. V dropped 5 bases and J dropped 3 bases, with 14 bases sitting between them. The CDR3 loop spans 15 amino acids. CDR3 sequence reads: CASSRLRGVKNIQYF. CDR3 coding DNA: TGTGCCAGCAGCCGCTTAAGAGGGGTCAAAAACATTCAGTACTTC.

V and J are TRBV10-3 and TRBJ2-7, with 7 nucleotides matching TRBD2. Germline CDR1 is ENHRY and CDR2 is SYGVKD. V shed 10 bases, J shed 0 bases, and the junction held 3 bases outside the gene matches. CDR3 length: 12 amino acids. CDR3 region: CATSGSSYEQYF. CDR3 in DNA: TGTGCCACTAGCGGTAGCTCCTACGAGCAGTACTTC.

In its sample, this clone was seen once. J is TRBJ2-7 and V is TRBV7-9, with 9 positions matching TRBD1. After removal of 1 base from V and 0 bases from J, the junction contained 7 bases not matched to a gene. The CDR3 consists of 17 residues. The germline CDR1 and CDR2 sequences are SEHNR and FQNEAQ (reference sequence). DNA of the CDR3: TGTGCCAGCAGCTTAGGAGGGGGACAGGGCCACTCCTACGAGCAGTACTTC. Amino acid sequence: CASSLGGGQGHSYEQYF.

This clone turned up a few times. V usage is TRBV7-3 and J usage is TRBJ2-3; 11 nucleotides match TRBD2. Germline loops: CDR1 SGHTA, CDR2 FQGTGA. The J segment lost 2 bases and the V segment lost 5 bases, leaving 6 bases of the junction unmatched. The CDR3 length is 16 residues. CDR3 sequence: CASSPLAGGFTDTQYF. The CDR3 DNA sequence: TGTGCCAGCAGCCCTTTAGCGGGAGGGTTCACAGATACGCAGTATTTT.

V and J are TRBV19 and TRBJ2-7, with D possibly being TRBD1 or TRBD2 (5 bases each). V was cut by 8 bases and J by 0 bases, with 14 bases left in between. CDR3 length: 14 amino acids. CDR1 and CDR2 (germline): LNHDA, SQIVND (reference sequence). The CDR3 region has the DNA TGTGCCAGTTCGCTCGGGGCCTACTCCTACGAGCAGTACTTC. Translation gives CASSLGAYSYEQYF. Filled out from reference TRBV19 and TRBJ2-7, the complete variable domain reads DGGITQSPKYLFRKEGQNVTLSCEQNLNHDAMYWYRQDPGQGLRLIYYSQIVNDFQKGDIAEGYSVSREKKESFPLTVTSAQKNPTAFYLCASSLGAYSYEQYFGPGTRLTVT.

This rearrangement joins TRBV10-3 to TRBJ1-2, with TRBD1 matching over 10 bases. The CDR3 length is 15 residues. The J segment lost 1 base and the V segment lost 4 bases, leaving 3 bases of the junction unmatched. Germline loops: CDR1 ENHRY, CDR2 SYGVKD. The CDR3 is CAISGGTGDNYGYTF. DNA of the CDR3: TGTGCCATCAGTGGGGGGACAGGGGATAACTATGGCTACACCTTC.

This chain connects TRBV7-9 to TRBJ2-5; 9 bases align to TRBD1. The CDR3 consists of 19 residues. J lost 0 bases, V lost 0 bases, and 11 bases had no gene match. CDR1 SEHNR and CDR2 FQNEAQ come from the germline V gene (reference sequence). CDR3 sequence: CASSLAPPGTGWYQETQYF. CDR3 nucleotides: TGTGCCAGCAGCTTAGCCCCCCCCGGGACAGGGTGGTACCAAGAGACCCAGTACTTC.

The V gene is TRBV28, the J gene TRBJ1-1; D is unclear. The V gene's germline CDR1 is MDHEN and CDR2 SYDVKM. The CDR3 contains 15 residues. V was cut by 8 bases and J by 1 base, with 17 bases left in between. The CDR3 region is CASHTPGVRNTEAFF. CDR3 nucleotide sequence: TGTGCCAGCCATACTCCTGGGGTAAGGAACACTGAAGCTTTCTTT.

The chain combines TRBV2 with TRBJ2-7, with D perhaps matching TRBD1 or TRBD2 (5 bases each). CDR1 is SNHLY and CDR2 is FYNNEI in the germline V gene. This CDR3 region has 13 residues. V shed 8 bases and J shed 6 bases, with 17 bases lying between them. CDR3 sequence (DNA): TGTGCCAGCTGGGACGGTCGATTACCCGAGCAGTACTTC. Translating it yields CASWDGRLPEQYF.

V usage is TRBV7-9 and J usage is TRBJ1-2; TRBD1 might be the D (5 bases). The CDR3 spans 16 residues. The V gene's germline CDR1 is SEHNR and CDR2 FQNEAQ (reference sequence). V was pared by 3 bases and J by 0 bases, with 14 bases between. As DNA, the CDR3 is TGTGCCAGCAGCTTGGGGGAGGGACTAGCTAACTATGGCTACACCTTC. Translation: CASSLGEGLANYGYTF.

In its sample, this clone ranks as medium-sized. V gene TRBV5-1 combines with J gene TRBJ1-5; D not resolved. Trimming removed 0 bases at V and 3 bases at J, with 7 bases between. Germline V gene data show CDR1 as SGHRS and CDR2 as YFSETQ. The CDR3 sequence is 14 residues long. CDR3 in amino acids: CASSLDGSNQPQHF. For the CDR3, the DNA is TGCGCCAGCAGCTTGGATGGTTCCAATCAGCCCCAGCATTTT.

The sample holds a few counts of this clone. This chain links TRBV28 with TRBJ2-5, with TRBD2 identical over 11 bases. This CDR3 has 16 residues. The V segment lost 3 bases and the J segment 1 base; nucleotides outside the gene matches: 4. Germline V gives CDR1 MDHEN, CDR2 SYDVKM. In DNA form, the CDR3 reads TGTGCCAGCAGTTTCCAACTAGCGGGGGTCCAAGAGACCCAGTACTTC. It is translated as CASSFQLAGVQETQYF.

V is TRBV18 and J is TRBJ2-7; 8 nucleotides match TRBD1. Unmatched junction bases numbered 6, after V lost 1 base and J lost 4 bases. Germline CDR1 reads KGHSH; CDR2 reads LQKENI. This CDR3 contains 15 residues. CDR3 DNA: TGTGCCAGCTCACCACAATCAGGGGGCAAGTACGAGCAGTACTTC. It encodes CASSPQSGGKYEQYF.

The chain couples TRBV5-1 to TRBJ2-7; D gene ambiguous. There are 15 residues in the CDR3. V lost 0 bases to trimming and J lost 6 bases, with 16 bases between them. Germline CDR1 is SGHRS and CDR2 is YFSETQ. The CDR3 protein is CASSLGVADPSEQYF. The CDR3 nucleotides are TGCGCCAGCAGCTTGGGCGTCGCTGACCCCAGCGAGCAGTACTTC.

This clone has only a few counts. The rearrangement joins TRBV30 to TRBJ1-1; D uncertain. CDR1 is GTSNPN and CDR2 is SVGIG in the germline V gene (reference sequence). CDR3 length: 11 residues. V gave up 4 bases and J gave up 7 bases, with 10 bases separating them. CDR3: CAWTSGGEAFF. The CDR3 DNA follows: TGTGCCTGGACCTCGGGCGGTGAAGCTTTCTTT. Supplemented by reference TRBV30 and TRBJ1-1, the full variable domain reads SQTIHQWPATLVQPVGSPLSLECTVEGTSNPNLYWYRQAAGRGLQLLFYSVGIGQISSEVPQNLSASRPQDRQFILSSKKLLLSDSGFYLCAWTSGGEAFFGQGTRLTVV.

The chain uses TRBV5-1 and TRBJ2-2, with 13 bases fitting TRBD2. The germline V gene has CDR1 SGHRS and CDR2 YFSETQ. The CDR3 has 18 amino acids. The V and J ends lost 4 bases and 0 bases, in that order; junction bases with no gene match: 6. The CDR3 bases are TGCGCCAGCAGCCCAGGACTAGCGGGGGTCGCGAACACCGGGGAGCTGTTTTTT. It yields the protein CASSPGLAGVANTGELFF.